The 20 T cell receptor beta chains reported below all come from one sample, sequenced in a study of identifying expanded T cells in peripheral blood. Assay: immunoSEQ multiplex PCR; the TCRdb copy retains only in-frame clones and omits some. The repertoire holds some 100,000 clones, with around 88% as singletons. The sequencing input was blood. These receptors were obtained from a person aged 18-69 years in good health.

This chain links TRBV18 with TRBJ2-7, with TRBD1 matching over 7 bases. The V gene end was trimmed by 4 bases and the J gene end by 3 bases; junction bases not matched to a gene: 6. The CDR3 has 14 residues. Germline V CDR1 and CDR2: KGHSH, LQKENI. CDR3 DNA sequence: TGTGCCAGCTCACAGGACAGGACCGGCTACGAGCAGTACTTC. As protein: CASSQDRTGYEQYF.

The chain uses TRBV2 and TRBJ1-5, with D unclear. The V gene lost 7 bases and the J gene lost 0 bases, with 16 bases spanning the gap. Per germline, CDR1 SNHLY and CDR2 FYNNEI. The CDR3 spans 16 residues. CDR3 sequence reads: CASKWSIEGSNQPQHF. The CDR3 region has the DNA TGTGCCAGCAAATGGTCCATCGAGGGTAGCAATCAGCCCCAGCATTTT.

This clone appeared a few times. The chain is built from TRBV4-3 and TRBJ1-1; 7 bases match TRBD1. Germline lookup yields CDR1 LGHNA and CDR2 YSLEER. CDR3 length equals 17 residues. V was pared by 1 base and J by 3 bases, with 11 bases of the junction left unmatched. The CDR3 DNA follows: TGCGCCAGCAGCCAAGGGACATTCAGGGGGAGAGACACTGAAGCTTTCTTT. Translation: CASSQGTFRGRDTEAFF.

V usage is TRBV7-7 and J usage is TRBJ2-5; 7 nucleotides line up with TRBD2. The germline V gene encodes CDR1 SSHAT and CDR2 FNYEAQ (reference sequence). This CDR3 contains 15 residues. With V trimmed by 5 bases and J by 4 bases, 10 bases remained unmatched. As DNA, the CDR3 is TGTGCCAGCAGCCGTAATCCTAGCGGCGGAGAGACCCAGTACTTC. Amino acids: CASSRNPSGGETQYF.

The chain uses TRBV10-1 and TRBJ1-5; 12 nucleotides align to TRBD1. Per the germline V gene, CDR1 is WNHNN and CDR2 is SYGVQD (reference sequence). The CDR3 length is 13 residues. After removal of 11 bases from V and 6 bases from J, the junction contained 5 bases not matched to a gene. This CDR3 is CASRGQGAQPQHF. CDR3 coding DNA: TGCGCCTCAAGGGGACAGGGGGCTCAGCCCCAGCATTTT.

The chain couples TRBV7-2 to TRBJ2-1; a weak D match, TRBD2 (6 bases). There are 16 residues in the CDR3. Germline V gene sequence: CDR1 SGHTA, CDR2 FQGNSA. The germline V and J ends were trimmed by 6 bases and 0 bases, with 15 bases remaining between them. For the CDR3, the DNA is TGTGCCAGCAGTCGGTGGGCGGGGAGCTCCTACAATGAGCAGTTCTTC. Residues: CASSRWAGSSYNEQFF. Full variable domain (rest looked up from reference TRBV7-2 and TRBJ2-1): GAGVSQSPSNKVTEKGKDVELRCDPISGHTALYWYRQSLGQGLEFLIYFQGNSAPDKSGLPSDRFSAERTGGSVSTLTIQRTQQEDSAVYLCASSRWAGSSYNEQFFGPGTRLTVL.

V gene TRBV19 combines with J gene TRBJ2-7; 8 bases match TRBD1. Germline assignment: CDR1 LNHDA and CDR2 SQIVND (reference sequence). V was pared by 5 bases and J by 2 bases, with 11 bases of the junction left unmatched. The CDR3 runs to 16 residues. CDR3 protein: CASSPLGGTGPYEQYF. CDR3 nucleotide sequence: TGTGCCAGTAGTCCTCTTGGGGGGACAGGCCCCTACGAGCAGTACTTC.

This clone has a single count. This chain connects TRBV6-5 to TRBJ1-2; D is undetermined. The CDR3 extends over 15 amino acids. V was shortened by 0 bases and J by 4 bases, with 12 bases between the two germline ends. Germline assignment: CDR1 MNHEY and CDR2 SVGAGI. CDR3 sequence reads: CASSYSPTVFYGYTF. CDR3 in DNA: TGTGCCAGCAGTTACTCTCCTACAGTGTTCTATGGCTACACCTTC.

This chain connects TRBV6-5 to TRBJ2-5; D is uncertain. CDR1 MNHEY and CDR2 SVGAGI come from the germline V gene. The CDR3 contains 15 residues. Trimming cost V 0 bases and J 3 bases, with 11 bases left between them. CDR3 DNA sequence: TGTGCCAGCAGTTACTCTTTTGGGCTTGAAGAGACCCAGTACTTC. It translates to CASSYSFGLEETQYF.

DNA of the CDR3: TGCAGCGTTGAATTGGAGTACGAGCAGTACTTC. This encodes CSVELEYEQYF. The chain employs TRBV29-1 and TRBJ2-7, with no clear D. The CDR3 is 11 residues long. V lost 2 bases to trimming and J lost 4 bases, with 6 bases between them. Germline V gene data show CDR1 as SQVTM and CDR2 as ANQGSEA.

This clone occurred once. This sequence joins TRBV6-5 and TRBJ2-5, with TRBD1 as a possible D gene (6 bases). The CDR3 totals 13 residues. V was trimmed by 6 bases and J by 9 bases, leaving 17 bases between them. Per germline, CDR1 MNHEY and CDR2 SVGAGI. CDR3 sequence: CASRPAGALAQYF. The CDR3 region has the DNA TGTGCCAGCAGGCCCGCAGGGGCGTTAGCCCAGTACTTC.

This chain uses TRBV13 with TRBJ1-1, with a weak D call TRBD1 (6 bases). The CDR3 has 16 amino acids. CDR1 and CDR2 from the germline V gene are PRHDT and FYEKMQ (reference sequence). The V gene lost 4 bases and the J gene lost 2 bases, with 17 bases spanning the gap. Here the CDR3 reads CASSSLTGGLNTEAFF. CDR3 DNA: TGTGCCAGCAGCTCGCTGACAGGTGGCTTAAACACTGAAGCTTTCTTT.

This chain uses TRBV4-3 with TRBJ2-1; 9 bases are a match to TRBD1. Germline loops: CDR1 LGHNA, CDR2 YSLEER. J gave up 0 bases and V 3 bases, and 6 bases lay outside the gene matches. This CDR3 spans 17 amino acids. CDR3 DNA sequence: TGCGCCAGCAGCCAGGGGACAGGGTCCAGCTCCTACAATGAGCAGTTCTTC. Protein: CASSQGTGSSSYNEQFF.

V and J are TRBV12-5 and TRBJ2-7; 12 bases fit TRBD2. CDR3 length: 18 residues. V lost 0 bases to trimming and J lost 2 bases; unmatched junction nucleotides: 8. The germline gives CDR1 LGHNT, CDR2 FRNRAP. The DNA for the CDR3 is TGTGCTAGTGGTTTGGTACTAACTAGCGGGGGGACCACCTACGAGCAGTACTTC. Protein product: CASGLVLTSGGTTYEQYF.

This chain joins TRBV5-1 and TRBJ2-5; D is uncertain. CDR3 length: 12 amino acids. Trimming shortened V by 4 bases and J by 4 bases, and 8 bases separated the two germline ends. Germline CDR1 SGHRS, CDR2 YFSETQ. The CDR3 DNA is TGCGCCAGCAGCCTGGGGTCAGAGACCCAGTACTTC. Translating it yields CASSLGSETQYF. The variable domain in full, completed from reference TRBV5-1 and TRBJ2-5, reads KAGVTQTPRYLIKTRGQQVTLSCSPISGHRSVSWYQQTPGQGLQFLFEYFSETQRNKGNFPGRFSGRQFSNSRSEMNVSTLELGDSALYLCASSLGSETQYFGPGTRLLVL.

The chain uses TRBV29-1 and TRBJ2-7; 7 bases line up with TRBD1. After removal of 1 base from V and 0 bases from J, the junction contained 9 bases not matched to a gene. CDR1 and CDR2 from the germline V gene are SQVTM and ANQGSEA. This CDR3 spans 16 amino acids. CDR3: CSVEVLTGTVSYEQYF. The CDR3 DNA sequence: TGCAGCGTTGAAGTTCTAACCGGGACAGTCTCCTACGAGCAGTACTTC.

The chain recombines TRBV6-6 with TRBJ1-4; D gene uncertain. The germline V and J ends were trimmed by 7 bases and 6 bases, with 12 bases remaining between them. The CDR3 contains 13 residues. Per germline, CDR1 MNHNY and CDR2 SVGAGI (reference sequence). The CDR3 protein is CASNTAGDEKLFF. The CDR3 DNA reads as TGTGCCAGCAACACAGCTGGGGATGAAAAACTGTTTTTT.

This clone was counted many times. The chain recombines TRBV7-2 with TRBJ1-2; D is unclear. Germline lookup yields CDR1 SGHTA and CDR2 FQGNSA. Trimming pared 3 bases from V and 8 bases from J, leaving 16 bases between. The CDR3 runs to 14 residues. The CDR3, as DNA: TGTGCCAGCAGCTTGCGGGTGAGGGAAACGGGCTACACCTTC. This encodes CASSLRVRETGYTF.

The CDR3 DNA follows: TGTGCCAGCAGCTTAACCCAGACAGGGACCTCGTATTTT. Amino acid sequence: CASSLTQTGTSYF. This rearrangement joins TRBV7-2 to TRBJ2-3; 7 bases match TRBD1. CDR1 is SGHTA, CDR2 FQGNSA, per germline. Trimming at V came to 2 bases and at J to 14 bases, leaving 10 bases not matched to a gene. The CDR3 sequence is 13 residues long.

The V gene is TRBV28, the J gene TRBJ1-4; D not resolved. V lost 4 bases and J lost 8, with 14 bases in between. Germline loops: CDR1 MDHEN, CDR2 SYDVKM. This CDR3 has 14 amino acids. In DNA form, the CDR3 reads TGTGCCAGCAGTTCCCCTGGGTACGGGGAAAAACTGTTTTTT. Amino acids: CASSSPGYGEKLFF.